This T cell receptor (beta chain) was documented in a study of shared clonotypes between healthy human individuals. Points from the study as a whole: Around 5% of naive CD4 clonotypes were shared across several donors.

Original processing notes: Sequence data from immunoSEQ were junction-only and lacked quality scores; consequently, filtering differed. Sequencing was performed with immunoSEQ multiplex PCR; in TCRdb, only in-frame clones are kept and a portion is missing. D and trimming were read from the DNA, whereas the V and J calls and clone size are those reported in that table. The sample lists over 2 million clones; under 95% were seen once. Nashville, Tennessee was home to all donors, each a Caucasian adult. This clone was seen a few times. Its antigen is as yet unknown. The CDR3 loop spans 14 amino acids. The V gene's germline CDR1 is LNHDA and CDR2 SQIVND (reference sequence). Germline trimming cut 5 bases from V and 7 bases from J; bases unmatched to any gene: 4.

V gene TRBV19 combines with J gene TRBJ1-4; 10 nucleotides line up with TRBD1. The TCR sequence derives from a man younger than 30 in good health. Some clones in this sample may be carry-over from other donors' samples. The specimen was naive CD4+ T cells from PBMCs. Subset here: CD45RA+ positively selected. The CDR3 loop reads CASSPDRGSEKLFF. The CDR3 nucleotides are TGTGCCAGTAGTCCGGACAGGGGGAGTGAAAAACTGTTTTTT.